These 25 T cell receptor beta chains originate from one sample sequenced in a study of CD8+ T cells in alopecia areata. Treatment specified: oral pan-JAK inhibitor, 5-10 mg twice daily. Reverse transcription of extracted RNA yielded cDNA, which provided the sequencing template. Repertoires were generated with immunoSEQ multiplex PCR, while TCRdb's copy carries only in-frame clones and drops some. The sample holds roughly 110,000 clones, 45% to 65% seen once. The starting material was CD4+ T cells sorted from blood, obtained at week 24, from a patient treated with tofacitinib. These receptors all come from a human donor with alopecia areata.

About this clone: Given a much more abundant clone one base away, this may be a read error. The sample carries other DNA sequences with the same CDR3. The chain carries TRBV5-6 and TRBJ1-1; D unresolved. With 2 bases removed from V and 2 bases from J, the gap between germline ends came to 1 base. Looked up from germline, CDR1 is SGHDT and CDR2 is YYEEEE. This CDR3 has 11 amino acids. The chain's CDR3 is CASSLNTEAFF. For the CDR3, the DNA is TGTGCCAGCAGCTTAAACACTGAAGCTTTCTTT.

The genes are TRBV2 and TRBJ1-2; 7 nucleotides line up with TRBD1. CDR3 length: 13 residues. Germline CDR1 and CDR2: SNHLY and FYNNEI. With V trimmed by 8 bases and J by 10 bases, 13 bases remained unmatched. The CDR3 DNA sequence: TGTGCCAGCGACGCCGGGACAGACCTCAACTACACCTTC. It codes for CASDAGTDLNYTF.

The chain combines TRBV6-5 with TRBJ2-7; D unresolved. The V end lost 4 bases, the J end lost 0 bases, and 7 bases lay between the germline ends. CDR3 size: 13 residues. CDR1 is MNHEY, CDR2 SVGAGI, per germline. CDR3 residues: CASSSSPSYEQYF. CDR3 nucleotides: TGTGCCAGCAGTTCCTCCCCCTCCTACGAGCAGTACTTC.

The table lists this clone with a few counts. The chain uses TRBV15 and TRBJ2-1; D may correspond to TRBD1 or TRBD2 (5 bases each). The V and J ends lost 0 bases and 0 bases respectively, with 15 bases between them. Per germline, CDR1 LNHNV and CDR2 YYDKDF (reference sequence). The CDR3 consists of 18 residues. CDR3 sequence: CATSRDIPGALSYNEQFF. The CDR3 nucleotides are TGTGCCACCAGCAGAGATATCCCCGGGGCCCTCTCCTACAATGAGCAGTTCTTC.

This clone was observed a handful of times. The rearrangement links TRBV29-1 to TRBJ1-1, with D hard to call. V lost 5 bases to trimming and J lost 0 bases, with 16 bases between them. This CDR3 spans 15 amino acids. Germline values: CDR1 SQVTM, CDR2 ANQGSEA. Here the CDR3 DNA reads TGCAGCGTTACGCTGAGGCAGACCATGAACACTGAAGCTTTCTTT. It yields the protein CSVTLRQTMNTEAFF.

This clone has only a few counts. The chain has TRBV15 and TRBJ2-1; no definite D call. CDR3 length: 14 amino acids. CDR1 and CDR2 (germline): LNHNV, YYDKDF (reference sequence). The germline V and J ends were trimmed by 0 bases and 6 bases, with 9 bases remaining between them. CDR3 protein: CATSRDRRPNEQFF. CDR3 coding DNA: TGTGCCACCAGCAGAGATCGTCGGCCCAATGAGCAGTTCTTC.

CDR3 DNA sequence: TGTGCCAGCAGCTTAGGTCCGCGGGACAGGGGGAAAGAGCAGTACTTC. This encodes CASSLGPRDRGKEQYF. The chain joins TRBV11-2 to TRBJ2-7, with 11 bases lining up with TRBD1. With 1 base clipped from V and 7 bases from J, the junction kept 9 bases outside the gene matches. The CDR3 has 16 amino acids. Germline assignment: CDR1 SGHAT and CDR2 FQNNGV.

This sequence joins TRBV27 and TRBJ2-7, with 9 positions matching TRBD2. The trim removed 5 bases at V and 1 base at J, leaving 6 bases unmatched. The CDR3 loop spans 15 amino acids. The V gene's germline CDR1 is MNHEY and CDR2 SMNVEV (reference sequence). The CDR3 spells CASSQRGLASYEQYF. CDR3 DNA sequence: TGTGCCAGCAGTCAGCGGGGACTAGCTTCCTACGAGCAGTACTTC.

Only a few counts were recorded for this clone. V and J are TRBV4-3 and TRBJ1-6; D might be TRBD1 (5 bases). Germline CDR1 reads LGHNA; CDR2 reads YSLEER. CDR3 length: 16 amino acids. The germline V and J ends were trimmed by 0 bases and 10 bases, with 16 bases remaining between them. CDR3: CASSQEHYGGGSPLHF. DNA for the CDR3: TGCGCCAGCAGCCAAGAGCATTATGGGGGGGGATCACCCCTCCACTTT.

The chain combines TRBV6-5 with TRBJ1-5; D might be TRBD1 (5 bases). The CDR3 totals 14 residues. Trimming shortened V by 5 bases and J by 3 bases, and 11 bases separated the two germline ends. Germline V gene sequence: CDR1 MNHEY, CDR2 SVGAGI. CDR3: CASSPRGINQPQHF. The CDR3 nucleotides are TGTGCCAGCAGTCCTCGGGGGATCAATCAGCCCCAGCATTTT.

The CDR3 here is CASSQVGPGTDSSYEQYF. The CDR3 nucleotides read TGTGCCAGCAGCCAAGTGGGTCCCGGGACGGATTCCTCCTACGAGCAGTACTTC. The chain uses TRBV4-2 and TRBJ2-7; D possibly uses TRBD1 or TRBD2 (5 bases each). V lost 1 base to trimming and J lost 0 bases, with 19 bases between them. Germline loops: CDR1 LGHNA, CDR2 YNFKEQ. The CDR3 loop spans 18 amino acids.

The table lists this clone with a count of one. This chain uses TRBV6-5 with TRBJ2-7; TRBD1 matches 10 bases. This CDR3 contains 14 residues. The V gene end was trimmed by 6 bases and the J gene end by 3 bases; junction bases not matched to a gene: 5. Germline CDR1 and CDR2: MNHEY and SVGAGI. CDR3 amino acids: CASSTGDRGYEQYF. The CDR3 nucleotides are TGTGCCAGCAGCACCGGGGACAGGGGCTACGAGCAGTACTTC.

The CDR3 loop is CATSSRGGTYEQYF. CDR3 sequence (DNA): TGTGCCACCTCCTCCCGTGGGGGCACCTACGAGCAGTACTTC. V is TRBV15 and J is TRBJ2-7; a possible D gene is TRBD1 (6 bases). The CDR3 totals 14 residues. Per germline, CDR1 LNHNV and CDR2 YYDKDF (reference sequence). The V and J ends lost 8 bases and 2 bases respectively, with 16 bases between them. The variable domain in full, with the rest retrieved from reference TRBV15 and TRBJ2-7, is DAMVIQNPRYQVTQFGKPVTLSCSQTLNHNVMYWYQQKSSQAPKLLFHYYDKDFNNEADTPDNFQSRRPNTSFCFLDIRSPGLGDTAMYLCATSSRGGTYEQYFGPGTRLTVT.

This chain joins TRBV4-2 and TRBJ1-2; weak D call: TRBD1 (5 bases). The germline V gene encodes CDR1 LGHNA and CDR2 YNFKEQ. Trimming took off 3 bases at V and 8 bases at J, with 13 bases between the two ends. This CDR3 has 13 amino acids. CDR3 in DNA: TGTGCCAGCAGCCAGGGGCTGCTCAAAGGCTACACCTTC. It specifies CASSQGLLKGYTF.

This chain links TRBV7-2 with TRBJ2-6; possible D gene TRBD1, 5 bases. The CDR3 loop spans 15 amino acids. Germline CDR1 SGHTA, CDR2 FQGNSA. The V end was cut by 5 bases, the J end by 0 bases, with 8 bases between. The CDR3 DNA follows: TGTGCCAGCAGCGAGACAGACTCTGGGGCCAACGTCCTGACTTTC. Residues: CASSETDSGANVLTF. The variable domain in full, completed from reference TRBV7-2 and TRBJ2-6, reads GAGVSQSPSNKVTEKGKDVELRCDPISGHTALYWYRQSLGQGLEFLIYFQGNSAPDKSGLPSDRFSAERTGGSVSTLTIQRTQQEDSAVYLCASSETDSGANVLTFGAGSRLTVL.

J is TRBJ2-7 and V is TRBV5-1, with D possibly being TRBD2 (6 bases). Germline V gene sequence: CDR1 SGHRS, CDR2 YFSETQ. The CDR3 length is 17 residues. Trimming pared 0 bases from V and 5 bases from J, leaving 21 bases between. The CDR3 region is CASSLDVFRGTVNEQYF. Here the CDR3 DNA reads TGCGCCAGCAGCTTGGATGTCTTTCGTGGGACTGTCAACGAGCAGTACTTC.

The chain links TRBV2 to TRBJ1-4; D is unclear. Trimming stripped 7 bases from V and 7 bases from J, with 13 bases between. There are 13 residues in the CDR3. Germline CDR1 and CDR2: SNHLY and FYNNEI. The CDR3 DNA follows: TGTGCCAGCAATTCAAGGCCGGCTGAAAAACTGTTTTTT. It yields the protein CASNSRPAEKLFF.

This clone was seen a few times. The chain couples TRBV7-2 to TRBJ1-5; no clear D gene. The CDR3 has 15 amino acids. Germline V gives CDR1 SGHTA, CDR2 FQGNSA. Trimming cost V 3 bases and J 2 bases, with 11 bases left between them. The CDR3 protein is CASSLRAVGNQPQHF. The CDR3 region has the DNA TGTGCCAGCAGCTTGAGGGCCGTCGGCAATCAGCCCCAGCATTTT.

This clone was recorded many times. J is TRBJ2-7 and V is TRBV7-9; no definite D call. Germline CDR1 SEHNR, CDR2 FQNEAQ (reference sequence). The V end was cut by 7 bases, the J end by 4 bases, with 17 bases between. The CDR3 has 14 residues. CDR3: CASTPKTANYEQYF. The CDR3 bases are TGTGCCAGCACCCCCAAAACAGCGAATTACGAGCAGTACTTC.

The CDR3 coding sequence is TGTGCCAGCAGCTTAATCTACGAGCAGTACTTC. This gives the protein CASSLIYEQYF. The V and J genes are TRBV7-2 and TRBJ2-7; D is undetermined. The ends were cut back, 2 bases at V and 3 bases at J, with 2 bases in the middle. Germline V gene lookup returns CDR1 SGHTA and CDR2 FQGNSA. The CDR3 contains 11 residues.

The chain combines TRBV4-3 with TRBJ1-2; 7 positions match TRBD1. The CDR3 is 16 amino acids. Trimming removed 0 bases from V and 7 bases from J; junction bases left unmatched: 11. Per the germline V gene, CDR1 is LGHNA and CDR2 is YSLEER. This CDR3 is CASSQDRWGGGGGYTF. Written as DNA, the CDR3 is TGCGCCAGCAGCCAAGATCGGTGGGGAGGGGGCGGTGGCTACACCTTC.

The CDR3 sequence: CASSEGTAGGSPLHF. The CDR3, as DNA: TGTGCCAGCAGTGAAGGGACAGCGGGAGGTTCACCCCTCCACTTT. The chain has TRBV2 and TRBJ1-6; D possibly corresponds to TRBD1 (6 bases). The CDR3 runs to 15 residues. Germline V gene lookup returns CDR1 SNHLY and CDR2 FYNNEI. Trimming cost V 1 base and J 9 bases, with 13 bases left between them.

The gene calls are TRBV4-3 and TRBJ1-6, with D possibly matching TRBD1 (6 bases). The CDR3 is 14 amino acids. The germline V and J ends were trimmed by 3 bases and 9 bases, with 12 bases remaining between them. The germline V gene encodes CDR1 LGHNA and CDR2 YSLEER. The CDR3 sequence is CASSQTGDRSPLHF. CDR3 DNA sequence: TGCGCCAGCAGCCAGACAGGCGACCGTTCACCCCTCCACTTT.

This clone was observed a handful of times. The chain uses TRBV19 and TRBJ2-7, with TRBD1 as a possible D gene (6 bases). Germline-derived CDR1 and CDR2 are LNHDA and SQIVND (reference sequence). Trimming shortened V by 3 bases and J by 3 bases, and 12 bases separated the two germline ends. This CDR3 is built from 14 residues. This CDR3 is CASSMSRGNYEQYF. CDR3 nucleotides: TGTGCCAGTAGTATGAGCAGGGGAAACTACGAGCAGTACTTC.

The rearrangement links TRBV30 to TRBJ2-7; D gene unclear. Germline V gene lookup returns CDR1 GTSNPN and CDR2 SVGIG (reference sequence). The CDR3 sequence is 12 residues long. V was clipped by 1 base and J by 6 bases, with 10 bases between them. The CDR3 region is CAWSGLALEQYF. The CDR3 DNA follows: TGTGCCTGGAGTGGATTAGCCCTCGAGCAGTACTTC.